The 26 T cell receptor beta chains reported below all come from one sample, sequenced in a study of beta chain features in type 1 diabetes. Study results and caveats: Among patients with Type 1 diabetes, TCRB CDR3s were moderately but significantly shorter in every one of the four CD4+ subsets.

Their antigens are not known. Expressed TCRB transcripts were sequenced, since all the RNA that had been isolated was reverse transcribed. Method: immunoSEQ multiplex PCR; TCRdb's copy keeps in-frame clones and lacks some. The table records about 120,000 clones, 17% of them present only once. The sample taken for sequencing was central memory CD4+ T cells from blood. The receptors come from a man aged 18 to 30 with type 1 diabetes.

This clone showed up just a few times. The V gene is TRBV4-2, the J gene TRBJ2-5, with 7 bases fitting TRBD2. The CDR3 sequence is 14 residues long. Unmatched junction bases numbered 1, after V lost 1 base and J lost 2 bases. CDR1 and CDR2 (germline): LGHNA, YNFKEQ. The CDR3 here is CASSQGGGQETQYF. CDR3 sequence (DNA): TGTGCCAGCAGCCAAGGCGGGGGACAAGAGACCCAGTACTTC.

This clone occurred a few times. This chain joins TRBV10-3 and TRBJ2-3, with TRBD2 matching over 8 bases. This CDR3 has 14 residues. CDR1 and CDR2 from the germline V gene are ENHRY and SYGVKD. V shed 6 bases, J shed 4 bases, and the junction held 6 bases outside the gene matches. The CDR3 loop reads CAIRPGGGPDTQYF. Here the CDR3 DNA reads TGTGCCATCAGGCCGGGCGGGGGGCCAGATACGCAGTATTTT.

A few counts support this clone. The chain joins TRBV29-1 to TRBJ2-7; weak D call: TRBD1 (5 bases). The germline V gene encodes CDR1 SQVTM and CDR2 ANQGSEA. CDR3 length: 14 amino acids. V lost 4 bases and J 3 bases, leaving 16 bases between the germline ends. CDR3 DNA sequence: TGCAGCGTTGCCCCCCGACACAGGATCTACGAGCAGTACTTC. This translates into CSVAPRHRIYEQYF.

The V and J genes are TRBV7-3 and TRBJ2-1; 7 nucleotides agree with TRBD2. This CDR3 spans 13 amino acids. CDR1 is SGHTA, CDR2 FQGTGA, per germline. V was pared by 5 bases and J by 3 bases, with 1 base of the junction left unmatched. For the CDR3, the DNA is TGTGCCAGCAGCCGCGGGGGCTACAATGAGCAGTTCTTC. Encoded protein: CASSRGGYNEQFF.

V is TRBV4-2 and J is TRBJ2-5; D unclear. Germline V CDR1 and CDR2: LGHNA, YNFKEQ. This CDR3 has 14 amino acids. Trimming shortened V by 0 bases and J by 5 bases, and 10 bases separated the two germline ends. The CDR3 sequence: CASSQDPTGETQYF. In nucleotides, the CDR3 is TGTGCCAGCAGCCAAGACCCAACTGGGGAGACCCAGTACTTC.

This clone was recorded at least ten times. The chain couples TRBV5-6 to TRBJ1-5; no clear D gene. CDR1 SGHDT and CDR2 YYEEEE come from the germline V gene. This CDR3 has 13 amino acids. Trimming left V 1 base short and J 5 bases short, with 7 bases between. The CDR3 region has the DNA TGTGCCAGCAGCTTGTCTGTGGATCAGCCCCAGCATTTT. It yields the protein CASSLSVDQPQHF.

This clone was counted a few times. The chain employs TRBV19 and TRBJ2-1, with TRBD2 as a possible D gene (5 bases). Trimming pared 3 bases from V and 8 bases from J, leaving 11 bases between. The CDR3 has 13 residues. The germline V gene encodes CDR1 LNHDA and CDR2 SQIVND (reference sequence). The CDR3 region is CASSITRLYEQFF. The CDR3 region has the DNA TGTGCCAGTAGTATTACTAGGCTCTATGAGCAGTTCTTC.

The rearrangement joins TRBV10-3 to TRBJ2-7; TRBD1 matches 10 bases. With V trimmed by 6 bases and J by 5 bases, 7 bases remained unmatched. Germline V lookup: CDR1 ENHRY, CDR2 SYGVKD. The CDR3 is 14 amino acids. Written as DNA, the CDR3 is TGTGCCATCAGCCGGACAGGGGGGCAAGACGAGCAGTACTTC. Translating gives CAISRTGGQDEQYF.

The table lists this clone with a few counts. Other nucleotide sequences from this sample produce the same CDR3. The J gene is TRBJ2-3, the V gene TRBV9; no clear D gene. CDR1 is SGDLS, CDR2 YYNGEE, per germline. With 0 bases removed from V and 1 base from J, the gap between germline ends came to 9 bases. The CDR3 length is 15 residues. The DNA for the CDR3 is TGTGCCAGCAGCGTAGAGGGATCTCGCACAGATACGCAGTATTTT. It specifies CASSVEGSRTDTQYF.

The rearrangement links TRBV7-9 to TRBJ2-5; the D gene is possibly TRBD2 (5 bases). Germline assignment: CDR1 SEHNR and CDR2 FQNEAQ (reference sequence). The V gene lost 9 bases and the J gene lost 4 bases, with 12 bases spanning the gap. CDR3 length equals 12 residues. CDR3 in DNA: TGTGCCAGTCTGCAAAGCGGAGAGACCCAGTACTTC. Translation gives CASLQSGETQYF. Filled out from reference TRBV7-9 and TRBJ2-5, the complete variable domain reads DTGVSQNPRHKITKRGQNVTFRCDPISEHNRLYWYRQTLGQGPEFLTYFQNEAQLEKSRLLSDRFSAERPKGSFSTLEIQRTEQGDSAMYLCASLQSGETQYFGPGTRLLVL.

This clone appeared a few times. The chain joins TRBV14 to TRBJ2-2; a possible D gene is TRBD1 (6 bases). In germline, CDR1 is SGHDN, CDR2 FVKESK. This CDR3 has 16 residues. The V end lost 3 bases, the J end lost 2 bases, and 13 bases lay between the germline ends. The CDR3 DNA is TGTGCCAGCAGCCATAACCAGGACAGTAACACCGGGGAGCTGTTTTTT. Translating gives CASSHNQDSNTGELFF.

The V and J genes are TRBV5-1 and TRBJ2-7, with TRBD2 identical over 9 bases. Germline CDR1 is SGHRS and CDR2 is YFSETQ. V trimming: 3 bases; J trimming: 6 bases; junction bases outside the gene matches: 10. There are 15 residues in the CDR3. CDR3 DNA: TGCGCCAGCAGCTCCAAGACTAGCGGAGGTACCGAGCAGTACTTC. Translated, it gives CASSSKTSGGTEQYF. The full variable domain, rest sourced from reference TRBV5-1 and TRBJ2-7, is KAGVTQTPRYLIKTRGQQVTLSCSPISGHRSVSWYQQTPGQGLQFLFEYFSETQRNKGNFPGRFSGRQFSNSRSEMNVSTLELGDSALYLCASSSKTSGGTEQYFGPGTRLTVT.

This clone appeared a few times. This sequence joins TRBV5-6 and TRBJ2-5; no firm D call. From germline, CDR1 is SGHDT and CDR2 YYEEEE. With 1 base removed from V and 1 base from J, the gap between germline ends came to 8 bases. The CDR3 runs 14 residues. The CDR3 sequence: CASSLRQPQETQYF. CDR3 nucleotide sequence: TGTGCCAGCAGCTTGCGCCAGCCCCAAGAGACCCAGTACTTC.

The chain combines TRBV6-4 with TRBJ1-6; D is undetermined. The germline CDR1 and CDR2 sequences are MRHNA and SNTAGT. Between the trimmed V and J ends, which lost 3 bases and 7 bases, there was a span of 10 bases. The CDR3 is 14 residues long. CDR3 protein: CASSESLQNSPLHF. In DNA form, the CDR3 reads TGTGCCAGCAGTGAGAGTCTCCAGAATTCACCCCTCCACTTT.

As regards this clone: The junction departs from germline at one end; a sequencing error may be responsible. The chain has TRBV7-7 and TRBJ2-3; no clear D gene. This CDR3 region has 15 residues. CDR1 and CDR2 (germline): SSHAT, FNYEAQ (reference sequence). CDR3 protein: CASSLELGSTDTQYF. The CDR3 DNA sequence: TGTGCTAGCAGCTTAGAACTGGGGTCCACAGATACGCAGTATTTT.

As regards this clone: Within the sample, other DNA sequences also encode this same CDR3. This sequence joins TRBV5-4 and TRBJ2-5; perhaps D is TRBD1 or TRBD2 (5 bases each). Germline V CDR1 and CDR2: SGHNT, YYREEE (reference sequence). The CDR3 has 13 residues. V was cut by 3 bases and J by 2 bases, with 8 bases left in between. This CDR3 reads CASSSGTQETQYF. The CDR3 nucleotides are TGTGCCAGCAGCTCTGGGACGCAAGAGACCCAGTACTTC. Full variable domain (outside the CDR3, taken from reference TRBV5-4 and TRBJ2-5): ETGVTQSPTHLIKTRGQQVTLRCSSQSGHNTVSWYQQALGQGPQFIFQYYREEENGRGNFPPRFSGLQFPNYSSELNVNALELDDSALYLCASSSGTQETQYFGPGTRLLVL.

The CDR3 DNA sequence: TGTGCCAGCAGCCACGTAGGGGCAGGGGTCGGCTACGAGCAGTACTTC. It encodes CASSHVGAGVGYEQYF. The J gene is TRBJ2-7, the V gene TRBV14, with a possible D match to TRBD1 (6 bases). This CDR3 has 16 residues. V shed 3 bases and J shed 3 bases, with 18 bases lying between them. CDR1 SGHDN and CDR2 FVKESK come from the germline V gene.

The J gene is TRBJ2-1, the V gene TRBV2; the D is unclear. Germline V lookup: CDR1 SNHLY, CDR2 FYNNEI. V gave up 6 bases and J gave up 3 bases, with 9 bases separating them. This CDR3 is built from 13 residues. CDR3 nucleotide sequence: TGTGCCAGCAGCAAAGATGTCTACAATGAGCAGTTCTTC. The encoded protein is CASSKDVYNEQFF.

The chain recombines TRBV7-2 with TRBJ1-5; D is unclear. Germline-derived CDR1 and CDR2 are SGHTA and FQGNSA. The CDR3 has 15 residues. Trimming removed 5 bases at V and 4 bases at J, with 15 bases between. The CDR3 DNA reads TGTGCCAGCAGCCAGGCGGTTTCCGGGAATCAGCCCCAGCATTTT. Its translation is CASSQAVSGNQPQHF.

V gene TRBV6-1 combines with J gene TRBJ2-5; D may match TRBD1 or TRBD2 (7 bases each). This CDR3 is 14 amino acids long. V lost 7 bases and J lost 4, with 16 bases in between. Germline CDR1 and CDR2: MNHNS and SASEGT. Here the CDR3 reads CASTQGGAVETQYF. Written as DNA, the CDR3 is TGTGCCAGCACTCAGGGGGGGGCCGTAGAGACCCAGTACTTC.

The CDR3 loop is CASTLRAGERQPQHF. Written as DNA, the CDR3 is TGTGCCAGCACCCTTAGGGCAGGGGAACGCCAGCCCCAGCATTTT. V gene TRBV7-2 combines with J gene TRBJ1-5, with D possibly TRBD1 on 6 matching bases. The CDR3 sequence is 15 residues long. Germline loops: CDR1 SGHTA, CDR2 FQGNSA. Between the trimmed V and J ends, which lost 7 bases and 7 bases, there was a span of 20 bases.

This clone was counted between two and nine times. The rearrangement uses TRBV2 and TRBJ1-5, with D perhaps TRBD1 (5 bases). Germline CDR1 and CDR2: SNHLY and FYNNEI. The CDR3 consists of 15 residues. V was clipped by 2 bases and J by 3 bases, with 11 bases between them. CDR3 nucleotides: TGTGCCAGCAGTGAATTTGGCAGGGACAATCAGCCCCAGCATTTT. Residues: CASSEFGRDNQPQHF.

Only a few counts were recorded for this clone. J is TRBJ2-7 and V is TRBV28; maybe TRBD2 (5 bases). Germline lookup yields CDR1 MDHEN and CDR2 SYDVKM. V lost 2 bases, J lost 4 bases, and 12 bases lay in between. The CDR3 extends over 14 amino acids. CDR3 DNA sequence: TGTGCCAGCAGTTTAAGCGGTTCTGCATACGAGCAGTACTTC. It is translated as CASSLSGSAYEQYF.

With respect to this clone: Additional DNA sequences in this sample encode the identical CDR3. The rearrangement links TRBV7-3 to TRBJ2-5; D is possibly TRBD1 or TRBD2 (7 bases each). Germline V gene lookup returns CDR1 SGHTA and CDR2 FQGTGA. The CDR3 covers 15 residues. Trimming pared 2 bases from V and 5 bases from J, leaving 15 bases between. CDR3 protein: CASSLLAGGGETQYF. The CDR3 DNA reads as TGTGCCAGCAGCTTATTAGCAGGGGGGGGCGAGACCCAGTACTTC.

This clone was seen a handful of times. This chain uses TRBV9 with TRBJ2-5; D is ambiguous. Germline CDR1 is SGDLS and CDR2 is YYNGEE. V lost 0 bases and J lost 6, with 6 bases in between. The CDR3 is 12 residues long. CDR3 protein: CASSVAFQTQYF. The CDR3 DNA is TGTGCCAGCAGCGTAGCCTTCCAGACCCAGTACTTC.

This clone was seen repeatedly, ten times or more. The V gene is TRBV7-9, the J gene TRBJ2-3; D unclear. Germline-derived CDR1 and CDR2 are SEHNR and FQNEAQ (reference sequence). The CDR3 is 13 residues long. Trimming took off 2 bases at V and 4 bases at J, with 7 bases between the two ends. CDR3 region: CASSLPIADTQYF. The CDR3 DNA follows: TGTGCCAGCAGCTTACCTATTGCAGATACGCAGTATTTT.